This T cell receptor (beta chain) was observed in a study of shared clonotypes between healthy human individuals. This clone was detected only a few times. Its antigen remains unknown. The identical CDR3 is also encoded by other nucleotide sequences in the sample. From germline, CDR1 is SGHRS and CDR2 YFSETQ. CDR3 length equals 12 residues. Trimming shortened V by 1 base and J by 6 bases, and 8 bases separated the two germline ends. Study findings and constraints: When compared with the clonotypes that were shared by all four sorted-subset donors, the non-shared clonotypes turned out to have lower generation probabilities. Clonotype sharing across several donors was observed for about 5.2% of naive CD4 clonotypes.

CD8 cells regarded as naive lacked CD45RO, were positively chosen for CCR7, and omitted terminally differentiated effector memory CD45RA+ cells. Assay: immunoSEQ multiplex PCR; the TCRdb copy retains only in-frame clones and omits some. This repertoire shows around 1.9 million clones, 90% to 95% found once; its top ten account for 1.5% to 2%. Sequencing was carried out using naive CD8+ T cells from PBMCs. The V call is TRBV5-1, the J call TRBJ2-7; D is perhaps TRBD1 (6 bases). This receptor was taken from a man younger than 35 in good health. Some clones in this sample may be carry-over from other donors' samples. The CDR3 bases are TGCGCCAGCAGCTTGACCAGGGGCGAGCAGTACTTC. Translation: CASSLTRGEQYF. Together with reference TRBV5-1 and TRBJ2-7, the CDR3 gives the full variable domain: KAGVTQTPRYLIKTRGQQVTLSCSPISGHRSVSWYQQTPGQGLQFLFEYFSETQRNKGNFPGRFSGRQFSNSRSEMNVSTLELGDSALYLCASSLTRGEQYFGPGTRLTVT.